Each of the 25 T cell receptor beta chains below was sequenced from the same sample in a study of T cell repertoires in cytomegalovirus infection. TCRdb redid the calling of the reads with MiXCR, one entry per CDR3 protein. The sample has 680,000 or so distinct CDR3 sequences, about 40% seen once; the top ten hold around 2.6%. What was sequenced was PBMCs. All receptors derive from a human donor in good health (CMV status not recorded). Some clones in this sample may be carry-over from other donors' samples.

This rearrangement joins TRBV5-1 to TRBJ1-4; TRBD1 might be the D (5 bases). Germline V CDR1 and CDR2: SGHRS, YFSETQ. The CDR3 spans 16 residues. Trimming left V 4 bases short and J 9 bases short, with 22 bases between. The CDR3 region is CASSGGEGTVIQKLFF. In DNA, the CDR3 is TGCGCCAGCAGCGGCGGGGAGGGGACGGTAATTCAAAAACTGTTTTTT. Complete variable domain (other parts from reference TRBV5-1 and TRBJ1-4): KAGVTQTPRYLIKTRGQQVTLSCSPISGHRSVSWYQQTPGQGLQFLFEYFSETQRNKGNFPGRFSGRQFSNSRSEMNVSTLELGDSALYLCASSGGEGTVIQKLFFGSGTQLSVL.

This clonotype came up many times. The rearrangement links TRBV28 to TRBJ1-2; 7 bases fit TRBD1. The germline V gene has CDR1 MDHEN and CDR2 SYDVKM. The junction had 3 bases not matched to a gene; V was cut back by 6 bases and J by 5 bases. The CDR3 spans 12 residues. CDR3 amino acids: CASSPGQYGYTF. The CDR3 DNA reads TGTGCCAGCAGCCCGGGACAGTATGGCTACACCTTC.

In this sample, this clonotype turned up a few times. V usage is TRBV6-2 or TRBV6-3 and J usage is TRBJ2-2; 12 bases fit TRBD2. The CDR3 is 18 residues long. In germline, CDR1 is MNHEY, CDR2 SVGEGT. The ends lost 2 bases at V and 4 bases at J; junction bases unmatched: 8. As DNA, the CDR3 is TGTGCCAGCAGTTACAAAGGTGGACTAGCGGGAACCACCGGGGAGCTGTTTTTT. Translation gives CASSYKGGLAGTTGELFF.

This clonotype was seen ten or more times. The genes are TRBV19 and TRBJ2-5, with 7 nucleotides matching TRBD2. The germline V gene has CDR1 LNHDA and CDR2 SQIVND (reference sequence). Trimming cost V 2 bases and J 1 base; bases outside gene matches: 4. The length of the CDR3 is 15 residues. CDR3 region: CASSIYGGSQETQYF. The CDR3 DNA follows: TGTGCCAGTAGTATATATGGCGGGAGCCAAGAGACCCAGTACTTC.

On this clonotype: A read error is possible here, since a much larger clone lies one base away. CDR3 coding DNA: TGTGCCAGCAGACACAGGACTAGCGGGGGTGTGAACGAGCAGTACTTC. The encoded protein is CASRHRTSGGVNEQYF. V and J are TRBV7-2 and TRBJ2-7; 13 nucleotides agree with TRBD2. V lost 6 bases to trimming and J lost 5 bases; unmatched junction nucleotides: 10. CDR1 SGHTA and CDR2 FQGNSA come from the germline V gene. This CDR3 has 16 residues.

This clonotype was counted ten times or more. V gene TRBV19 combines with J gene TRBJ2-3; D gene unclear. Germline lookup yields CDR1 LNHDA and CDR2 SQIVND (reference sequence). This CDR3 is built from 11 residues. V was trimmed by 7 bases and J by 5 bases, leaving 7 bases between them. CDR3 sequence: CASTSQDTQYF. DNA of the CDR3: TGTGCCAGTACCTCTCAAGATACGCAGTATTTT.

Concerning this clonotype: This could be a read error, since a much larger clone is one nucleotide away. V gene TRBV7-6 combines with J gene TRBJ2-7; D may be TRBD1 (5 bases). The CDR3 loop spans 12 amino acids. Germline CDR1 reads SGHVS; CDR2 reads FNYEAQ. CDR3 in amino acids: CASSDSSYEHYF. CDR3 in DNA: TGTGCCAGCTCTGACAGCTCCTACGAGCATTACTTC.

This clonotype was seen more than once but under ten times. The rearrangement joins TRBV7-2 to TRBJ2-4, with no clear D. V was cut by 2 bases and J by 1 base, with 12 bases left in between. Germline values: CDR1 SGHTA, CDR2 FQGNSA. The CDR3 is made up of 16 amino acids. The CDR3 nucleotides read TGTGCCAGCAGCTTAAGGTCAAGGTCCGCCAAAAACATTCAGTACTTC. It codes for CASSLRSRSAKNIQYF. Using reference TRBV7-2 and TRBJ2-4 for the parts outside the CDR3, the full variable domain is GAGVSQSPSNKVTEKGKDVELRCDPISGHTALYWYRQSLGQGLEFLIYFQGNSAPDKSGLPSDRFSAERTGGSVSTLTIQRTQQEDSAVYLCASSLRSRSAKNIQYFGAGTRLSVL.

This clonotype was found once. The V call is TRBV6-5, the J call TRBJ2-1; D may be TRBD1 or TRBD2 (5 bases each). V was shortened by 7 bases and J by 7 bases, with 14 bases between the two germline ends. This CDR3 has 13 residues. CDR1 is MNHEY and CDR2 is SVGAGI in the germline V gene. In DNA form, the CDR3 reads TGTGCCAGCACCCTAAATGGGGGAAATGAGCAGTTCTTC. Amino acid sequence: CASTLNGGNEQFF.

This clonotype was seen repeatedly, ten times or more. This rearrangement joins TRBV7-6 to TRBJ1-4; 8 nucleotides align to TRBD1. Per germline, CDR1 SGHVS and CDR2 FNYEAQ. CDR3 size: 15 residues. Trimming cost V 5 bases and J 7 bases; bases outside gene matches: 9. This CDR3 is CASSPRTGPSEKLFF. Written as DNA, the CDR3 is TGTGCCAGCAGCCCGAGGACAGGGCCAAGTGAAAAACTGTTTTTT.

Notes on this clonotype: A read error may produce the germline difference seen at one junction end. The rearrangement links TRBV7-7 to TRBJ2-5; D possibly corresponds to TRBD1 (6 bases). Germline-derived CDR1 and CDR2 are SSHAT and FNYEAQ (reference sequence). This CDR3 has 13 amino acids. CDR3 amino acids: CASSSDRFETQYF. The CDR3 DNA sequence: TGTGCTAGCAGCTCTGACAGGTTCGAGACCCAGTACTTC.

This clonotype was detected a few times. V gene TRBV19 combines with J gene TRBJ2-7; tentative D call: TRBD1 (5 bases). Germline V gene data show CDR1 as LNHDA and CDR2 as SQIVND (reference sequence). This CDR3 contains 15 residues. Deletions cut 2 bases from V and 5 bases from J, with 16 bases between. DNA for the CDR3: TGTGCCAGTAGTATACAGGGAAAAGGAGCGAACGAGCAGTACTTC. This gives the protein CASSIQGKGANEQYF.

The rearrangement joins TRBV28 to TRBJ1-4; 9 nucleotides match TRBD1. Germline V gene lookup returns CDR1 MDHEN and CDR2 SYDVKM. The CDR3 length is 17 residues. Unmatched junction bases numbered 15, after V lost 7 bases and J lost 6 bases. CDR3 region: CASTTLGTGRSDEKLFF. CDR3 DNA sequence: TGTGCCAGCACCACCTTAGGGACAGGGAGGTCGGATGAAAAACTGTTTTTT.

This clonotype has a handful of counts. The chain links TRBV12-3 or TRBV12-4 to TRBJ2-3, with D tentatively TRBD2 (6 bases). Deletions cut 4 bases from V and 10 bases from J, with 12 bases between. The CDR3 contains 12 residues. The CDR3 sequence is CASSWIRDSQYF. The CDR3 coding sequence is TGTGCCAGCAGTTGGATAAGGGACTCGCAGTATTTT.

The J gene is TRBJ1-1, the V gene TRBV12-3 or TRBV12-4, with 7 bases identical to TRBD1. The CDR3 has 13 residues. J gave up 4 bases and V 7 bases, and 6 bases lay outside the gene matches. This CDR3 is CASNRGFLTEAFF. The DNA for the CDR3 is TGTGCCAGCAACAGGGGCTTCCTCACTGAAGCTTTCTTT.

This clonotype occurred many times. The CDR3 here is CASSLSRLNTEAFF. The CDR3 DNA reads as TGTGCCAGCAGCCTGTCCCGGCTGAACACTGAAGCTTTCTTT. This chain links TRBV28 with TRBJ1-1, with D unclear. CDR3 length equals 14 residues. Between the trimmed V and J ends, which lost 6 bases and 0 bases, there was a span of 11 bases. Germline-derived CDR1 and CDR2 are MDHEN and SYDVKM.

V usage is TRBV3-1 and J usage is TRBJ2-1; 13 bases map to TRBD2. This CDR3 is built from 15 residues. V lost 4 bases, J lost 8 bases, and 5 bases stayed unmatched. Per germline, CDR1 LGHDT and CDR2 YNNKEL (reference sequence). CDR3 nucleotide sequence: TGTGCCAGCAGCCTAGGACTAGCGGGAGTACATGAGCAGTTCTTC. Residues: CASSLGLAGVHEQFF.

This clonotype was counted a few times. The rearrangement links TRBV30 to TRBJ1-3; a possible D gene is TRBD1 (5 bases). The germline gives CDR1 GTSNPN, CDR2 SVGIG (reference sequence). V gave up 7 bases and J gave up 9 bases, with 16 bases separating them. The CDR3 contains 12 residues. CDR3 residues: CASNPAQGTIYF. The CDR3 DNA follows: TGTGCCTCAAACCCCGCCCAGGGCACCATATATTTT.

CDR3 region: CASSSWSGATQYF. In DNA form, the CDR3 reads TGCGCCAGCAGCTCCTGGTCAGGAGCGACCCAGTACTTC. The rearrangement links TRBV5-1 to TRBJ2-5, with unresolved D. Germline loops: CDR1 SGHRS, CDR2 YFSETQ. The V and J ends lost 3 bases and 7 bases respectively, with 13 bases between them. The CDR3 is 13 amino acids. The full variable domain, in which reference TRBV5-1 and TRBJ2-5 provide the parts outside the CDR3, is KAGVTQTPRYLIKTRGQQVTLSCSPISGHRSVSWYQQTPGQGLQFLFEYFSETQRNKGNFPGRFSGRQFSNSRSEMNVSTLELGDSALYLCASSSWSGATQYFGPGTRLLVL.

The chain combines TRBV2 with TRBJ2-3; D unclear. The CDR3 contains 14 residues. Trimming shortened V by 8 bases and J by 4 bases, and 16 bases separated the two germline ends. The germline CDR1 and CDR2 sequences are SNHLY and FYNNEI. The CDR3 region has the DNA TGTGCCAGCCGGGCGCTGTATAGTGCAGATACGCAGTATTTT. Amino acids: CASRALYSADTQYF.

The chain recombines TRBV29-1 with TRBJ1-1, with 7 bases lining up with TRBD1. This CDR3 comprises 12 residues. Per germline, CDR1 SQVTM and CDR2 ANQGSEA. The J segment lost 4 bases and the V segment lost 4 bases, leaving 3 bases of the junction unmatched. The CDR3 bases are TGCAGCGTTGTACAGGGGACCACTGAAGCTTTCTTT. Residues: CSVVQGTTEAFF.

The CDR3 spells CASSPHKNEQFF. The CDR3 DNA sequence: TGTGCCAGCAGTCCCCACAAAAATGAGCAGTTCTTC. The genes are TRBV27 and TRBJ2-1, with unresolved D. CDR3 size: 12 residues. Trimming left V 5 bases short and J 7 bases short, with 9 bases between. Per the germline V gene, CDR1 is MNHEY and CDR2 is SMNVEV (reference sequence).

This chain uses TRBV28 with TRBJ2-3; tentative D call: TRBD1 (5 bases). The V and J ends lost 5 bases and 3 bases respectively, with 12 bases between them. The length of the CDR3 is 14 residues. CDR1 and CDR2 (germline): MDHEN, SYDVKM. CDR3 sequence: CASSAPGMTDTQYF. CDR3 bases: TGTGCCAGCAGTGCCCCAGGGATGACAGATACGCAGTATTTT. Supplemented by reference TRBV28 and TRBJ2-3, the full variable domain reads DVKVTQSSRYLVKRTGEKVFLECVQDMDHENMFWYRQDPGLGLRLIYFSYDVKMKEKGDIPEGYSVSREKKERFSLILESASTNQTSMYLCASSAPGMTDTQYFGPGTRLTVL.

In its sample, this clonotype was seen many times. The rearrangement uses TRBV7-2 and TRBJ2-1, with D possibly called TRBD1 or TRBD2 (5 bases each). Looked up from germline, CDR1 is SGHTA and CDR2 is FQGNSA. The CDR3 length is 16 residues. V was pared by 2 bases and J by 6 bases, with 17 bases between. This CDR3 is CASSLNSEGGGNEQFF. The CDR3 region has the DNA TGTGCCAGCAGCTTAAATTCTGAAGGTGGGGGCAATGAGCAGTTCTTC.

The CDR3 region has the DNA TGTGCCATCAGGGACGGGGGGTACACAGATACGCAGTATTTT. Amino acids: CAIRDGGYTDTQYF. The chain is built from TRBV10-3 and TRBJ2-3; 7 bases fit TRBD2. Trimming removed 6 bases from V and 2 bases from J; junction bases left unmatched: 5. The germline gives CDR1 ENHRY, CDR2 SYGVKD. CDR3 length: 14 amino acids.